The 20 T cell receptor beta chains presented below share a single source sample, sequenced in a study of shared clonotypes between healthy human individuals. Profiling relied on immunoSEQ multiplex PCR, and the TCRdb table lists in-frame clones only, not all of them. The sample contains under 650,000 clones, less than 96% of which appear only once. Input material: naive CD4+ T cells sorted from blood. Regarding subset: CD45RA+ positively selected. The receptors shown here come from a woman in her thirties in good health.

The chain is built from TRBV7-2 and TRBJ2-1; tentative D call: TRBD1 (5 bases). The CDR3 loop spans 14 amino acids. Per germline, CDR1 SGHTA and CDR2 FQGNSA. V was shortened by 5 bases and J by 7 bases, with 15 bases between the two germline ends. The CDR3 sequence: CASSLQNTGNEQFF. DNA for the CDR3: TGTGCCAGCAGCCTCCAGAACACAGGAAATGAGCAGTTCTTC.

The gene calls are TRBV6-6 and TRBJ1-2; D possibly corresponds to TRBD1 (5 bases). V lost 4 bases, J lost 10 bases, and 19 bases lay in between. The CDR3 has 14 residues. Germline CDR1 is MNHNY and CDR2 is SVGAGI (reference sequence). The CDR3 sequence: CASSFSDTSYVYTF. The CDR3, as DNA: TGTGCCAGCAGTTTCTCGGACACATCATACGTCTACACCTTC.

This sequence joins TRBV7-8 and TRBJ2-5; 9 nucleotides agree with TRBD2. This CDR3 region has 14 residues. Trimming at V came to 5 bases and at J to 4 bases, leaving 5 bases not matched to a gene. Germline V gene data show CDR1 as SGHVS and CDR2 as FQNEAQ. The CDR3 coding sequence is TGTGCCAGCAGCATTCTAGCGGGAATAGAGACCCAGTACTTC. It specifies CASSILAGIETQYF.

This clone was seen once. V and J are TRBV19 and TRBJ1-1; possibly TRBD1 for D (5 bases). The germline gives CDR1 LNHDA, CDR2 SQIVND (reference sequence). This CDR3 region has 14 residues. The V and J ends lost 2 bases and 6 bases respectively, with 13 bases between them. CDR3 bases: TGTGCCAGTAGTATATACGGGGGGAGTCCTGAAGCTTTCTTT. This translates into CASSIYGGSPEAFF.

The chain joins TRBV4-2 to TRBJ1-5; 7 bases are a match to TRBD1. The CDR3 is 14 amino acids. With 1 base clipped from V and 4 bases from J, the junction kept 1 base outside the gene matches. Germline assignment: CDR1 LGHNA and CDR2 YNFKEQ. For the CDR3, the DNA is TGTGCCAGCAGCCAAGGCAGGGGGAATCAGCCCCAGCATTTT. It encodes CASSQGRGNQPQHF.

DNA for the CDR3: TGTGCCAGCAGGGATAAATCGGGTGAAAAACTGTTTTTT. Its translation is CASRDKSGEKLFF. The J gene is TRBJ1-4, the V gene TRBV2; D is unclear. This CDR3 is 13 amino acids long. With 6 bases removed from V and 7 bases from J, the gap between germline ends came to 12 bases. Germline-derived CDR1 and CDR2 are SNHLY and FYNNEI.

The chain's CDR3 is CASIEYPTGELFF. CDR3 in DNA: TGTGCCAGCATCGAGTACCCCACCGGGGAGCTGTTTTTT. The genes are TRBV28 and TRBJ2-2, with no clear D. This CDR3 is built from 13 residues. CDR1 is MDHEN, CDR2 SYDVKM, per germline. V lost 7 bases, J lost 4 bases, and 10 bases lay in between. Together with reference TRBV28 and TRBJ2-2, the CDR3 gives the full variable domain: DVKVTQSSRYLVKRTGEKVFLECVQDMDHENMFWYRQDPGLGLRLIYFSYDVKMKEKGDIPEGYSVSREKKERFSLILESASTNQTSMYLCASIEYPTGELFFGEGSRLTVL.

The genes are TRBV30 and TRBJ1-1, with a possible D match to TRBD1 (6 bases). V shed 2 bases and J shed 8 bases, with 12 bases lying between them. CDR1 and CDR2 from the germline V gene are GTSNPN and SVGIG (reference sequence). The CDR3 has 12 residues. The CDR3 here is CAWSMGTPEAFF. The CDR3 DNA is TGTGCCTGGAGTATGGGGACACCGGAAGCTTTCTTT. Full variable domain (remainder filled in from reference TRBV30 and TRBJ1-1): SQTIHQWPATLVQPVGSPLSLECTVEGTSNPNLYWYRQAAGRGLQLLFYSVGIGQISSEVPQNLSASRPQDRQFILSSKKLLLSDSGFYLCAWSMGTPEAFFGQGTRLTVV.

The J gene is TRBJ2-7, the V gene TRBV10-3, with 9 bases lining up with TRBD1. The CDR3 runs to 17 residues. Germline assignment: CDR1 ENHRY and CDR2 SYGVKD. Trimming removed 3 bases from V and 3 bases from J; junction bases left unmatched: 12. The CDR3 DNA reads as TGTGCCATCAGTGATCCCGGGACAGGGATCCCGATCTACGAGCAGTACTTC. Protein: CAISDPGTGIPIYEQYF.

V usage is TRBV5-1 and J usage is TRBJ2-2, with TRBD1 as a possible D gene (6 bases). The CDR3 is 15 residues long. CDR1 SGHRS and CDR2 YFSETQ come from the germline V gene. V lost 4 bases and J 0 bases, leaving 10 bases between the germline ends. CDR3 bases: TGCGCCAGCAGCGTGGGACACCCGAACACCGGGGAGCTGTTTTTT. Protein: CASSVGHPNTGELFF.

The chain uses TRBV11-1 and TRBJ2-5, with a tentative D call TRBD1 (6 bases). Germline-derived CDR1 and CDR2 are SGHAT and FQDESV (reference sequence). The ends were cut back, 5 bases at V and 2 bases at J, with 9 bases in the middle. The CDR3 extends over 13 amino acids. For the CDR3, the DNA is TGTGCCAGCAGCGGACAGCTACAAGAGACCCAGTACTTC. Translated, it gives CASSGQLQETQYF.

The chain employs TRBV5-1 and TRBJ1-1, with 12 bases lining up with TRBD1. The V and J ends lost 2 bases and 0 bases, in that order; junction bases with no gene match: 5. Germline CDR1 reads SGHRS; CDR2 reads YFSETQ. The CDR3 has 17 residues. CDR3 loop: CASSFLGTGGLNTEAFF. CDR3 bases: TGCGCCAGCAGCTTTCTCGGGACAGGGGGCCTGAACACTGAAGCTTTCTTT.

CDR3 DNA: TGTGCCAGCAGTCGAGGCGGGACTAGCGGCAGTGAGCAGTTCTTC. Its translation is CASSRGGTSGSEQFF. The chain is built from TRBV6-5 and TRBJ2-1, with 11 bases fitting TRBD2. The CDR3 is 15 amino acids. Germline CDR1 and CDR2: MNHEY and SVGAGI. Trimming at V came to 5 bases and at J to 9 bases, leaving 9 bases not matched to a gene.

CDR3 region: CASSFGNRTLSIGELFF. In nucleotides, the CDR3 is TGTGCCAGCAGCTTTGGCAACAGGACCTTATCCATCGGGGAGCTGTTTTTT. The rearrangement uses TRBV11-3 and TRBJ2-2, with a possible D match to TRBD1 (5 bases). V was trimmed by 3 bases and J by 7 bases, leaving 21 bases between them. CDR3 size: 17 residues. Germline CDR1 SGHNT, CDR2 YENEEA.

The J gene is TRBJ2-1, the V gene TRBV27; 7 nucleotides line up with TRBD1. Germline V CDR1 and CDR2: MNHEY, SMNVEV (reference sequence). This CDR3 is 16 amino acids long. V lost 6 bases, J lost 0 bases, and 8 bases stayed unmatched. The CDR3 region is CASRPRGPHSYNEQFF. As DNA, the CDR3 is TGTGCCAGCAGGCCAAGGGGGCCCCACTCCTACAATGAGCAGTTCTTC.

This clone was seen a single time. The CDR3 loop is CASGLTGRAYEQYF. The DNA for the CDR3 is TGTGCCAGCGGCTTGACAGGTCGAGCCTACGAGCAGTACTTC. The J gene is TRBJ2-7, the V gene TRBV28; D might be TRBD1 (6 bases). The V gene lost 8 bases and the J gene lost 2 bases, with 16 bases spanning the gap. Germline CDR1 is MDHEN and CDR2 is SYDVKM. CDR3 length: 14 residues.

The V and J genes are TRBV28 and TRBJ2-7; TRBD2 aligns across 8 bases. The length of the CDR3 is 15 residues. Germline values: CDR1 MDHEN, CDR2 SYDVKM. Trimming removed 5 bases from V and 3 bases from J; junction bases left unmatched: 9. DNA for the CDR3: TGTGCCAGCAGTGACGGGACTAGTCATAACTACGAGCAGTACTTC. Translation: CASSDGTSHNYEQYF.

This chain joins TRBV19 and TRBJ2-5; no clear D. Germline V gene data show CDR1 as LNHDA and CDR2 as SQIVND (reference sequence). CDR3 length: 13 residues. V lost 1 base and J lost 3, with 6 bases in between. This CDR3 is CASSIGPKETQYF. The DNA of the CDR3 is TGTGCCAGTAGTATAGGCCCCAAAGAGACCCAGTACTTC. Full variable domain (remainder filled in from reference TRBV19 and TRBJ2-5): DGGITQSPKYLFRKEGQNVTLSCEQNLNHDAMYWYRQDPGQGLRLIYYSQIVNDFQKGDIAEGYSVSREKKESFPLTVTSAQKNPTAFYLCASSIGPKETQYFGPGTRLLVL.

The chain links TRBV19 to TRBJ2-7; TRBD1 matches 8 bases. Germline loops: CDR1 LNHDA, CDR2 SQIVND (reference sequence). There are 15 residues in the CDR3. V shed 4 bases and J 1 base; nucleotides not matched to a gene: 6. The CDR3, as DNA: TGTGCCAGTAGTAAGGGGGACAGGCGTTCCTACGAGCAGTACTTC. Amino acids: CASSKGDRRSYEQYF.

This rearrangement joins TRBV28 to TRBJ1-1; D possibly corresponds to TRBD1 (5 bases). V was clipped by 6 bases and J by 2 bases, with 16 bases between them. CDR3 length equals 15 residues. Per germline, CDR1 MDHEN and CDR2 SYDVKM. This CDR3 is CASSLGGGLNTEAFF. CDR3 sequence (DNA): TGTGCCAGCAGCCTGGGGGGTGGGCTCAACACTGAAGCTTTCTTT.